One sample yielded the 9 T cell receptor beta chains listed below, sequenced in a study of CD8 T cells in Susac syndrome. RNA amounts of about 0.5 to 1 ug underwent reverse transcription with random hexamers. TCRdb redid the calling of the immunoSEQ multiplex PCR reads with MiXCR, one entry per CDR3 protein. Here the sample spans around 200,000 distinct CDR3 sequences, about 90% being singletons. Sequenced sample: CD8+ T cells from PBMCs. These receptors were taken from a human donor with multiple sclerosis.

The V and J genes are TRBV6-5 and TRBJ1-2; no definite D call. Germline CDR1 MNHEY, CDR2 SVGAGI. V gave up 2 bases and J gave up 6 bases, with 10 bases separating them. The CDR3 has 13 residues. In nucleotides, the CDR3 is TGTGCCAGCAGTTACGGTGGGGTAAATGGCTACACCTTC. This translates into CASSYGGVNGYTF.

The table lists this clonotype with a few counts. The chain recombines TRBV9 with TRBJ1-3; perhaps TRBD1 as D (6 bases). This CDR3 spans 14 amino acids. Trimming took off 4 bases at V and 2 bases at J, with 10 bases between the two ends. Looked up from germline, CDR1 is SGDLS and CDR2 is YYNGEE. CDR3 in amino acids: CASSSSGAGNTIYF. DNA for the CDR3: TGTGCCAGCAGCTCCTCAGGGGCTGGAAACACCATATATTTT.

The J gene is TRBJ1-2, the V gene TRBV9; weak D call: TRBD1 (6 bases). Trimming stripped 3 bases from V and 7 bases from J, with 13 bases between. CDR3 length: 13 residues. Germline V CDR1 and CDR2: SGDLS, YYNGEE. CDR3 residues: CASSEGTRGGYTF. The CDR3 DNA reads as TGTGCCAGCAGCGAAGGGACAAGAGGTGGCTACACCTTC.

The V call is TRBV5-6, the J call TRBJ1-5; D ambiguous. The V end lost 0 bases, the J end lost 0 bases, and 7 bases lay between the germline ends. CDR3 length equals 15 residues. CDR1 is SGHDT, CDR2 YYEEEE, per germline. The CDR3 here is CASSLVRDSNQPQHF. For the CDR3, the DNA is TGTGCCAGCAGCTTGGTACGGGATAGCAATCAGCCCCAGCATTTT. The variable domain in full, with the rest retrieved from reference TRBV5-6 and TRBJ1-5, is DAGVTQSPTHLIKTRGQQVTLRCSPKSGHDTVSWYQQALGQGPQFIFQYYEEEERQRGNFPDRFSGHQFPNYSSELNVNALLLGDSALYLCASSLVRDSNQPQHFGDGTRLSIL.

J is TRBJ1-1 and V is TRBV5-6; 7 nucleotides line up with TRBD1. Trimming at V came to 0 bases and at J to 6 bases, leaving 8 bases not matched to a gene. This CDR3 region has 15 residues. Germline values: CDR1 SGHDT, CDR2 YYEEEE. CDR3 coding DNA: TGTGCCAGCAGCTTGGACCCTGGCAGGGGGTCTGAAGCTTTCTTT. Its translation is CASSLDPGRGSEAFF.

As DNA, the CDR3 is TGCGCCAGCAGCTCCGGGATGGACACTGAAGCTTTCTTT. The encoded protein is CASSSGMDTEAFF. The chain is built from TRBV5-1 and TRBJ1-1; no clear D gene. V gave up 3 bases and J gave up 3 bases, with 9 bases separating them. The CDR3 contains 13 residues. Germline V gives CDR1 SGHRS, CDR2 YFSETQ.

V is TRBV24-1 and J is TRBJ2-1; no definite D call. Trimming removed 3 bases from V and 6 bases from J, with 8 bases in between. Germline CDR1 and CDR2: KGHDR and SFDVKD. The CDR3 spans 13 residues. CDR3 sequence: CATSDPTTNEQFF. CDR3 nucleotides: TGTGCCACCAGTGATCCCACAACCAATGAGCAGTTCTTC.

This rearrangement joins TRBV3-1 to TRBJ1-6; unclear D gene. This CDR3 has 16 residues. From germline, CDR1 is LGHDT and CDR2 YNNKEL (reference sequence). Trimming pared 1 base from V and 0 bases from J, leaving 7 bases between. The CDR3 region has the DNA TGTGCCAGCAGCCAAGTCCTAAGCTCCTATAATTCACCCCTCCACTTT. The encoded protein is CASSQVLSSYNSPLHF.

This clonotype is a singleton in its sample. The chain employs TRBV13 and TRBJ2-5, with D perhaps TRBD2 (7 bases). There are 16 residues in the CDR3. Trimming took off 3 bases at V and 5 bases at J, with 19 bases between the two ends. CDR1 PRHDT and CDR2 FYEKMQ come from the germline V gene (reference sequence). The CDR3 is CASSFGGGAGWETQYF. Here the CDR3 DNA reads TGTGCCAGCAGCTTTGGAGGGGGGGCCGGATGGGAGACCCAGTACTTC.